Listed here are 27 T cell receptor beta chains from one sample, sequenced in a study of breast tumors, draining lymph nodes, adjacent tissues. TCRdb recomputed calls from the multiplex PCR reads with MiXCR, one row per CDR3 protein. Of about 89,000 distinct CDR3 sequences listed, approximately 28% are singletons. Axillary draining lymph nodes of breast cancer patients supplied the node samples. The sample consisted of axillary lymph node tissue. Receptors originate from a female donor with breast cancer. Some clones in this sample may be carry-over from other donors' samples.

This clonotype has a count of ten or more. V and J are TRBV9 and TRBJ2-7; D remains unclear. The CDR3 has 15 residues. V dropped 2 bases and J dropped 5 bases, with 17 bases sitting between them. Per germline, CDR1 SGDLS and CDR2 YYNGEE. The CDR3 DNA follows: TGTGCCAGCAGCGTTGGACGGAGCACTGCTGACGAGCAGTACTTC. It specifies CASSVGRSTADEQYF.

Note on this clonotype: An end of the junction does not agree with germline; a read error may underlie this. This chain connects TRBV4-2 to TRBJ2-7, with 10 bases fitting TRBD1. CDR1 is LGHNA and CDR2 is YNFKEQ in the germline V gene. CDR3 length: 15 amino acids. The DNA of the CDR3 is TGTGCCAGCAGCCAAGAGACAGGGGGCTCCTACGGGCAGTACTTC. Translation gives CASSQETGGSYGQYF.

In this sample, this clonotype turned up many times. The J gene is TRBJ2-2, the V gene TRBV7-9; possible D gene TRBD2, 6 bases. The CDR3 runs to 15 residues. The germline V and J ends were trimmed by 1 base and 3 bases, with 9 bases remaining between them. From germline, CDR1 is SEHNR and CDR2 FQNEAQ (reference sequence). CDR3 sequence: CASSLGGRHTGELFF. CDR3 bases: TGTGCCAGCAGCTTAGGAGGGAGGCACACCGGGGAGCTGTTTTTT.

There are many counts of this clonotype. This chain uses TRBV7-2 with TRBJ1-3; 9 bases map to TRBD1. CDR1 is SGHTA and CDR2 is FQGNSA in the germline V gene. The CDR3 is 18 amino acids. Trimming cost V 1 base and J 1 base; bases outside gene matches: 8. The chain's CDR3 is CASSLGPQGALSGNTIYF. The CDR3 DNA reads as TGTGCCAGCAGCTTAGGGCCACAGGGGGCTTTGTCTGGAAACACCATATATTTT.

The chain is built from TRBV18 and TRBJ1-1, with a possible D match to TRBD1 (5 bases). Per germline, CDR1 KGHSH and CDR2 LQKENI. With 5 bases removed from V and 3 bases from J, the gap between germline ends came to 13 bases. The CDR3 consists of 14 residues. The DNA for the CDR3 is TGTGCCAGCTCATCTGGACTGGGGGACACTGAAGCTTTCTTT. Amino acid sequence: CASSSGLGDTEAFF.

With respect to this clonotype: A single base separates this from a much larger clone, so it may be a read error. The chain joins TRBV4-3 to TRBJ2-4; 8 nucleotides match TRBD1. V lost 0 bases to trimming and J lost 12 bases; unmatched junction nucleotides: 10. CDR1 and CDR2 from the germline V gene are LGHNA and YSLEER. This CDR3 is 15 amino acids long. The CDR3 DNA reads TGCGCCAGCAGCCAAGATCGAACAGGGGGTAGAGCTCAGTACTTC. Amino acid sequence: CASSQDRTGGRAQYF.

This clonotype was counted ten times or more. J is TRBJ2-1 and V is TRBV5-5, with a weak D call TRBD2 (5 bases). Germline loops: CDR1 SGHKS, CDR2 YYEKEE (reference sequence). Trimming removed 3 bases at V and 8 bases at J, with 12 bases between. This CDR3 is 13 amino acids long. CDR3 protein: CASSSRMRDEQFF. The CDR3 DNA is TGTGCCAGCAGCTCCCGGATGAGGGATGAGCAGTTCTTC.

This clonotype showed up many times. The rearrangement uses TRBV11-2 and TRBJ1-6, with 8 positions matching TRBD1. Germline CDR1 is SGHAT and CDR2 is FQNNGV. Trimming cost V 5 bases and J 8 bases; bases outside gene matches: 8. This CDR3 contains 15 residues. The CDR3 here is CASSPRQGMDSPLHF. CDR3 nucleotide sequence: TGTGCCAGCAGCCCAAGACAGGGGATGGATTCACCCCTCCACTTT.

CDR3 residues: CAGSQGQGLSYGYTF. The CDR3 region has the DNA TGTGCTGGCAGCCAGGGACAGGGATTGAGCTATGGCTACACCTTC. The genes are TRBV12-3 or TRBV12-4 and TRBJ1-2; 9 bases are a match to TRBD1. The CDR3 is 15 residues long.

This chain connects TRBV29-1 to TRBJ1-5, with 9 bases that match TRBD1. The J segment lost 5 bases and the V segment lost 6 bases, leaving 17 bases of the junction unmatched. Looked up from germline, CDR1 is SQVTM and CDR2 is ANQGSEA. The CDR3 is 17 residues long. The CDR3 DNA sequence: TGCAGCGTCCTGGGACAGGGCAAGGGTGGGACTCATCAGCCCCAGCATTTT. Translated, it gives CSVLGQGKGGTHQPQHF.

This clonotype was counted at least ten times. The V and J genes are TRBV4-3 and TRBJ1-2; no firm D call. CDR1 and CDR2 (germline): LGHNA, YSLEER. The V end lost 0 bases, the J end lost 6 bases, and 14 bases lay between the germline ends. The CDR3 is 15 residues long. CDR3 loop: CASSQDRRGRDGYTF. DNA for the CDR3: TGCGCCAGCAGCCAAGATCGAAGAGGGAGGGATGGCTACACCTTC.

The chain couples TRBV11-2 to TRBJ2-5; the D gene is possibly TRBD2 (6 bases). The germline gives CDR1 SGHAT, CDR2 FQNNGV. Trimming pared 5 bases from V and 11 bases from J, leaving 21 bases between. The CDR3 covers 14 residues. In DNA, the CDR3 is TGTGCCAGCAGCACACCGTCACACGCGGGGCCTCAGTACTTC. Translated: CASSTPSHAGPQYF.

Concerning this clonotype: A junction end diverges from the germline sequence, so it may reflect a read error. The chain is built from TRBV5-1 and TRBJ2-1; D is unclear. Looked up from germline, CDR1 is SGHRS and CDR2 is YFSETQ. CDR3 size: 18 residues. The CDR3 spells CASSLVLLSGLGYDEQLF. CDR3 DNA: TGCGCCAGCAGCTTAGTATTATTGTCGGGCCTAGGATATGATGAGCAGCTCTTC. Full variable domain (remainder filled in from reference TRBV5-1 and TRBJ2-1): KAGVTQTPRYLIKTRGQQVTLSCSPISGHRSVSWYQQTPGQGLQFLFEYFSETQRNKGNFPGRFSGRQFSNSRSEMNVSTLELGDSALYLCASSLVLLSGLGYDEQLFGPGTRLTVL.

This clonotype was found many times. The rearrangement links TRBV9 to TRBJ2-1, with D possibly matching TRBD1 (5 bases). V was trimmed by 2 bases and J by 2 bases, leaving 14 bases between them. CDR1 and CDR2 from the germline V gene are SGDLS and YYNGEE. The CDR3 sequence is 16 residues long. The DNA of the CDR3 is TGTGCCAGCAGCGTGGACATAAACGACGCCTACAATGAGCAGTTCTTC. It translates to CASSVDINDAYNEQFF.

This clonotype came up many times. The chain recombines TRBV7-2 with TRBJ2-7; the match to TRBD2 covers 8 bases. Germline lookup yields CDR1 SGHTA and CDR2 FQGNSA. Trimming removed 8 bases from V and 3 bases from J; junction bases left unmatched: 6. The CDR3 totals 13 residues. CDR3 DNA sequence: TGTGCCAGCCGGGGGGGTAGCCTCTACGAGCAGTACTTC. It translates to CASRGGSLYEQYF.

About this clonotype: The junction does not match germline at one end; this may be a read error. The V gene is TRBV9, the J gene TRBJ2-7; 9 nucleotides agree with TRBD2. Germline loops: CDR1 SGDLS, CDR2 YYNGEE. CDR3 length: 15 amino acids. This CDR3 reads CASSPMTSGTYEQYF. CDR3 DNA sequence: TGCGCCAGCAGCCCAATGACTAGCGGTACCTACGAGCAGTACTTC.

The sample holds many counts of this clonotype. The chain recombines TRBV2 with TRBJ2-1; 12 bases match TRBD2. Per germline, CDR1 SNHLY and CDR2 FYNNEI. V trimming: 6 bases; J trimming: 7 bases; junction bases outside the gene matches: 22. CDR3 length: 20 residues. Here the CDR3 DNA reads TGTGCCAGCAGAACGCTCGTTCGGGGTAGGACTAGCGGGATAGAAAATGAGCAGTTCTTC. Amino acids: CASRTLVRGRTSGIENEQFF.

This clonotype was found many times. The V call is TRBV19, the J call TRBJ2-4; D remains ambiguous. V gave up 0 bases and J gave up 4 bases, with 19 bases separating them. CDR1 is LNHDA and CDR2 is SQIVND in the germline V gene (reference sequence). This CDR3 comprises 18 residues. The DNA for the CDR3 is TGTGCCAGTAGTATAGATCTTGCCTCTTCCAGGCGTAAAAACATTCAGTACTTC. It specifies CASSIDLASSRRKNIQYF.

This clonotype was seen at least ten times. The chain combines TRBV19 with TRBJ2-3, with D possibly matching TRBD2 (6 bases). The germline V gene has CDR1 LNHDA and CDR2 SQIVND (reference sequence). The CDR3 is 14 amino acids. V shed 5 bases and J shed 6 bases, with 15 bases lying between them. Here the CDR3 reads CASSDGDWGDTQYF. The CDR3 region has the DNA TGTGCCAGTAGTGACGGGGACTGGGGGGATACGCAGTATTTT.

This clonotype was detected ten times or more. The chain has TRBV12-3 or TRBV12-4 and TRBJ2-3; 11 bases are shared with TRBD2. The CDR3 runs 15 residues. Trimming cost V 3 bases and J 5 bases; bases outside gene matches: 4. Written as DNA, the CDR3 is TGTGCCAGCAGTTTCACTAGCGGGAGAGGAGATACGCAGTATTTT. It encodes CASSFTSGRGDTQYF.

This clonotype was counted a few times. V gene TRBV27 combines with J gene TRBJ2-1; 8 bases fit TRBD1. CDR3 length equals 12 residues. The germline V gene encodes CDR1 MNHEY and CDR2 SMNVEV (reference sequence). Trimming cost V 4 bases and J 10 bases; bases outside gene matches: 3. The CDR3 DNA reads TGTGCCAGCAGTTGGACAGGGTCCGAGCAGTTCTTC. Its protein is CASSWTGSEQFF.

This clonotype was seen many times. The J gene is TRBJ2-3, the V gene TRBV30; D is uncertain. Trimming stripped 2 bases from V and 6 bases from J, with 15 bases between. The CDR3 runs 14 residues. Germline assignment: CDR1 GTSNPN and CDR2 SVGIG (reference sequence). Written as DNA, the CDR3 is TGTGCCTGGAGTCCGGGCATCGCGTTGGATACGCAGTATTTT. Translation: CAWSPGIALDTQYF.

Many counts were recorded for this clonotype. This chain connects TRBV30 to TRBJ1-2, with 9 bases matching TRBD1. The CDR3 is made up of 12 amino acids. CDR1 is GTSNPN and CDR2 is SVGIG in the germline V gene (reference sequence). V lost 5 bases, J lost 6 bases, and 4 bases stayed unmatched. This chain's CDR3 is CAWVGTGNGYTF. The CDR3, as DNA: TGTGCCTGGGTAGGGACAGGGAATGGCTACACCTTC.

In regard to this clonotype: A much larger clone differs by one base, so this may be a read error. The CDR3: CTSSRDTEAFF. Written as DNA, the CDR3 is TGTACCAGCAGCCGAGACACTGAAGCTTTCTTT. J is TRBJ1-1 and V is TRBV4-2; D remains unclear. Germline V gives CDR1 LGHNA, CDR2 YNFKEQ. This CDR3 is built from 11 residues.

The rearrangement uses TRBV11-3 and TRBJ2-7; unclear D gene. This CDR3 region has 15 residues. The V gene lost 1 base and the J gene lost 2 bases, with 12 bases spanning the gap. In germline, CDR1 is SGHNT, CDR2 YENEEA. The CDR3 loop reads CASSLASVAAYEQYF. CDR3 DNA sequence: TGTGCCAGCAGCTTAGCCTCCGTTGCGGCCTACGAGCAGTACTTC.

The CDR3 region has the DNA TGTGCCAGCAGCCCCGGGACAGGGGTGAGCACAGATACGCAGTATTTT. Amino acids: CASSPGTGVSTDTQYF. V and J are TRBV5-8 and TRBJ2-3, with TRBD1 matching 10 bases. Germline assignment: CDR1 SGHTS and CDR2 YDEGEE. V shed 4 bases and J 0 bases; nucleotides not matched to a gene: 5. This CDR3 has 16 amino acids.

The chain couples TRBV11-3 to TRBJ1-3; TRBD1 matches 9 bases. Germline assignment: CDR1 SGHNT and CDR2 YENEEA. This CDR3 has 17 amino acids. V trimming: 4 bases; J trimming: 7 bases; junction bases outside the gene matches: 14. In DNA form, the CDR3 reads TGTGCCAGCAGCTCAAGACGGGTGGCCGGACAGGGGAACACCATATATTTT. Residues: CASSSRRVAGQGNTIYF. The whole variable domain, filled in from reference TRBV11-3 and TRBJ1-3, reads EAGVVQSPRYKIIEKKQPVAFWCNPISGHNTLYWYLQNLGQGPELLIRYENEEAVDDSQLPKDRFSAERLKGVDSTLKIQPAELGDSAVYLCASSSRRVAGQGNTIYFGEGSWLTVV.